This T cell receptor beta chain emerged from a study of blood T cell repertoires in COVID-19. Study information: Sites in the United States, Italy and Spain provided acute and convalescent COVID-19 samples. Sample material is recorded as cDNA or gDNA derived from T cells, B-cell-depleted T cells, or PBMCs.

Profiled with immunoSEQ multiplex PCR; TCRdb holds only in-frame clones, not every one. The sample includes tens of thousands of clones, 65% to 80% of them seen just once. The germline CDR1 and CDR2 sequences are SGHVS and FQNEAQ. V lost 6 bases to trimming and J lost 2 bases, with 12 bases between them. The CDR3 length is 14 residues. This receptor was taken from a man between 60 and 75 years old with active or convalescent COVID-19. The source material was peripheral blood. The chain has TRBV7-8 and TRBJ2-3; D unclear. The CDR3 region is CASRPPESTDTQYF. The CDR3 bases are TGTGCCAGCAGGCCCCCCGAGTCCACAGATACGCAGTATTTT.